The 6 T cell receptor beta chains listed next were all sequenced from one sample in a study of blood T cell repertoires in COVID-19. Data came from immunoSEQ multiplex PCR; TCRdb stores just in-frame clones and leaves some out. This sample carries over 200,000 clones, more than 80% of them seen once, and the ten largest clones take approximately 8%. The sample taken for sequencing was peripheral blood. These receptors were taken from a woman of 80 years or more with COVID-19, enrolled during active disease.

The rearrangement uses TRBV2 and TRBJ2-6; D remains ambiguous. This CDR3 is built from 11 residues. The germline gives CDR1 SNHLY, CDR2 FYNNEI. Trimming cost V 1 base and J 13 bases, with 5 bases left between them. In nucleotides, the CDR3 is TGTGCCAGCAGTGAAGGTCCTGTCCTGACTTTC. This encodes CASSEGPVLTF.

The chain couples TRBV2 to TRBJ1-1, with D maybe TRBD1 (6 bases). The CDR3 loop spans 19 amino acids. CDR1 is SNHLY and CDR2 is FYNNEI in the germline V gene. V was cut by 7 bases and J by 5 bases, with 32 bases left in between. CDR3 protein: CASTGQGKISSMIGTEAFF. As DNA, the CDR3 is TGTGCCAGCACCGGGCAGGGGAAAATCTCCTCGATGATAGGGACTGAAGCTTTCTTT.

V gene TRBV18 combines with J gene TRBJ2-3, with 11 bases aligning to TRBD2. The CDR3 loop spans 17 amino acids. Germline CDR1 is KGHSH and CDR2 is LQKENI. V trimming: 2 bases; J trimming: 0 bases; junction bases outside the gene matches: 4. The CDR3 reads CASSPRASGGSTDTQYF. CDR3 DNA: TGTGCCAGCTCACCAAGGGCTAGCGGGGGGAGCACAGATACGCAGTATTTT. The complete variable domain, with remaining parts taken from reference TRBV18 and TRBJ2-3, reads NAGVMQNPRHLVRRRGQEARLRCSPMKGHSHVYWYRQLPEEGLKFMVYLQKENIIDESGMPKERFSAEFPKEGPSILRIQQVVRGDSAAYFCASSPRASGGSTDTQYFGPGTRLTVL.

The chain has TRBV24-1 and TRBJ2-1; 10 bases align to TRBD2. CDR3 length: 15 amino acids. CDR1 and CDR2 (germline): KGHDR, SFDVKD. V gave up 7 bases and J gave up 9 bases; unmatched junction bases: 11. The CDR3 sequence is CATRESGRAFGEQFF. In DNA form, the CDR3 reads TGTGCCACCAGGGAAAGCGGGAGGGCTTTTGGTGAGCAGTTCTTC.

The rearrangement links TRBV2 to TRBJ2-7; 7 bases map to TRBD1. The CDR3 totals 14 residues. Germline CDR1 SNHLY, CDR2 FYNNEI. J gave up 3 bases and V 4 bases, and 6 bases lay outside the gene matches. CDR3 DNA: TGTGCCAGCAGTGTAGGGACAGAGAACTACGAGCAGTACTTC. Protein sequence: CASSVGTENYEQYF.

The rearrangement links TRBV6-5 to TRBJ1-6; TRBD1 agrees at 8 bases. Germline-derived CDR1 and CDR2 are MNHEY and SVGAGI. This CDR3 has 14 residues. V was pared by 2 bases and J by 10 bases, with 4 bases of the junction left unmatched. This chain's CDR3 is CASSYTGGRSPLHF. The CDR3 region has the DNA TGTGCCAGCAGTTACACAGGGGGACGCTCACCCCTCCACTTT.